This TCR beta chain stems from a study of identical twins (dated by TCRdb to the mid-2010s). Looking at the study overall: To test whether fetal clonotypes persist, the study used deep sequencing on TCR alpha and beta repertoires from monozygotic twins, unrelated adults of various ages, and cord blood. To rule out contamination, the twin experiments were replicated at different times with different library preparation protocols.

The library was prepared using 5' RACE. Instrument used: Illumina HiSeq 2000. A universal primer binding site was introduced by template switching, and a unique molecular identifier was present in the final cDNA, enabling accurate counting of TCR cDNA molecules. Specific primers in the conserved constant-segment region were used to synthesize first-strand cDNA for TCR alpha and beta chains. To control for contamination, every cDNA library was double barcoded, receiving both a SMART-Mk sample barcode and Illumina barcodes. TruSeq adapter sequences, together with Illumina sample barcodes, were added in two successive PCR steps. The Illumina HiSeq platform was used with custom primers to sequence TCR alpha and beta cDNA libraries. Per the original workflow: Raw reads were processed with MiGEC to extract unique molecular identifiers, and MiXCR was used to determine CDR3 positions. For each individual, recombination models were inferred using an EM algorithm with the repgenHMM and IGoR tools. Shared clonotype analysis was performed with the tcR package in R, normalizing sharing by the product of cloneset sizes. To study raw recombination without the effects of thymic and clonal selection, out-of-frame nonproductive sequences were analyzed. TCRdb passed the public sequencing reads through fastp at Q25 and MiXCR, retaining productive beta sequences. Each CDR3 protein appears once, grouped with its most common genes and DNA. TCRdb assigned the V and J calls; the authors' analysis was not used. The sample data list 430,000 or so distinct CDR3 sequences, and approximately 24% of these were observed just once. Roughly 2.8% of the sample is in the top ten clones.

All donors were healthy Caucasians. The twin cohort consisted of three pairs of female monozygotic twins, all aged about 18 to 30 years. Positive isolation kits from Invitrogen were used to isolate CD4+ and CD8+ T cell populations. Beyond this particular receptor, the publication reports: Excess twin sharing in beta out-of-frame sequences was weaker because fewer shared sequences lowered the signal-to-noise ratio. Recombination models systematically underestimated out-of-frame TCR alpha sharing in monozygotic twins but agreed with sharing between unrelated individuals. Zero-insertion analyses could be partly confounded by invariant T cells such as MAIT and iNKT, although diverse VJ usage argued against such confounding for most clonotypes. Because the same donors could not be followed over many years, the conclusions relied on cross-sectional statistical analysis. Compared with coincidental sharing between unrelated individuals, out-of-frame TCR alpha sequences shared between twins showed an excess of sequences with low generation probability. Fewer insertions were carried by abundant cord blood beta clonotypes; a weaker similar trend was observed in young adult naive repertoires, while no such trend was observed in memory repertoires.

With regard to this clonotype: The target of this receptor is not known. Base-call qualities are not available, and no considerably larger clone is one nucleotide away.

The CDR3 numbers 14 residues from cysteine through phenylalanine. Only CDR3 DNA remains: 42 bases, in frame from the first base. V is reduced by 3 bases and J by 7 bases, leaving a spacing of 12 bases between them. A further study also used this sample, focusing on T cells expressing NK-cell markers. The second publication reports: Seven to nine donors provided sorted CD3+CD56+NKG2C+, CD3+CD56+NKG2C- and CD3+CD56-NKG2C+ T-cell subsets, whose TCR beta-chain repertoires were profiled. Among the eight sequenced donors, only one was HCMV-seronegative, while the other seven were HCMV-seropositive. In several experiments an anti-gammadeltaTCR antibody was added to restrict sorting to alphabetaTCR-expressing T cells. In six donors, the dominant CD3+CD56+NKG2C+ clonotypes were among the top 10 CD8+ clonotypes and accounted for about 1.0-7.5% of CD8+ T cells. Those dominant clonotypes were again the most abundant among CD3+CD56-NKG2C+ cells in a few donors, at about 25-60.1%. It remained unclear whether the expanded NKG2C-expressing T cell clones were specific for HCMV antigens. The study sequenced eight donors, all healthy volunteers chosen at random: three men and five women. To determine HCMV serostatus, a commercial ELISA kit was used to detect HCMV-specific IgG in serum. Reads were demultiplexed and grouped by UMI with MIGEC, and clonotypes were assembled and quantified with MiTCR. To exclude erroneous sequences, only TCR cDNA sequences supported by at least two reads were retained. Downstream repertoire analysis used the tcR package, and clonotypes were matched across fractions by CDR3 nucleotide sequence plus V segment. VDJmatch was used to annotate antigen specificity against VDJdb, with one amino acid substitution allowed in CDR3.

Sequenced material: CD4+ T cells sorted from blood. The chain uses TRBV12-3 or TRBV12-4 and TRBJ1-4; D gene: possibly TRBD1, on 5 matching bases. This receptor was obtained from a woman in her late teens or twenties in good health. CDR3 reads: CASSLWERGEKLFF. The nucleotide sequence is TGTGCCAGCAGTTTGTGGGAGAGGGGTGAAAAACTGTTTTTT.